Below are 28 T cell receptor beta chains sequenced from a single sample in a study of T cells in Graves' hyperthyroidism and ophthalmopathy (dated by TCRdb to about 2019). Library preparation used multiplex PCR. This sample was sequenced with an Illumina HiSeq 2000. Amplification of TCR beta CDR3 regions was carried out from RNA transcripts. The TCR CDR3 was subjected to a first round of RT-PCR using the HTBI primer set and the Qiagen OneStep RT-PCR kit. Starting from the raw public reads, TCRdb applied fastp trimming at Q25, assembled clones with MiXCR and retained in-frame beta chains. Every distinct CDR3 protein forms one entry, paired with its most common genes and DNA. A total of around 500,000 distinct CDR3 sequences appear in this sample, around 15% of them only once. The ten largest clones add up to about 15% of the sample. The specimen sequenced was blood. The receptor source for this set is a woman aged 40 to 50 with Graves' hyperthyroidism.

The rearrangement links TRBV9 to TRBJ2-3; D could derive from TRBD1 or TRBD2 (5 bases each). Germline assignment: CDR1 SGDLS and CDR2 YYNGEE. This CDR3 has 16 residues. The V end lost 5 bases, the J end lost 5 bases, and 21 bases lay between the germline ends. The CDR3 protein is CASSAQGLRGVDTQYF. The DNA for the CDR3 is TGTGCCAGCAGTGCTCAGGGTCTTCGAGGGGTAGATACGCAGTATTTT.

This clonotype appeared many times. V and J are TRBV28 and TRBJ2-3; a weak D match, TRBD2 (5 bases). Trimming removed 8 bases at V and 4 bases at J, with 19 bases between. This CDR3 comprises 15 residues. Germline V gene sequence: CDR1 MDHEN, CDR2 SYDVKM. CDR3 nucleotides: TGTGCCAGCGCAGCAACTGGGGAGATCCCAGATACGCAGTATTTT. Translated, it gives CASAATGEIPDTQYF.

This clonotype has a count of ten or more. This chain joins TRBV25-1 and TRBJ2-7; 8 positions match TRBD1. The CDR3 consists of 14 residues. Germline CDR1 is MGHDK and CDR2 is SYGVNS. The V segment lost 3 bases and the J segment 4 bases; nucleotides outside the gene matches: 5. The CDR3 DNA reads as TGTGCCAGCAGTGATGGCAGGGGGCTGTACGAGCAGTACTTC. Protein product: CASSDGRGLYEQYF.

In this sample, this clonotype turned up a few times. The chain recombines TRBV5-1 with TRBJ2-2, with D hard to call. The CDR3 sequence is 12 residues long. V was pared by 4 bases and J by 8 bases, with 9 bases between. CDR1 is SGHRS and CDR2 is YFSETQ in the germline V gene. CDR3 loop: CASSPIPGELFF. The CDR3 DNA sequence: TGCGCCAGCAGCCCGATCCCTGGGGAGCTGTTTTTT.

This clonotype appeared many times. The chain recombines TRBV27 with TRBJ1-2, with TRBD1 matching over 8 bases. V lost 2 bases, J lost 6 bases, and 14 bases stayed unmatched. CDR1 is MNHEY and CDR2 is SMNVEV in the germline V gene (reference sequence). This CDR3 is 17 amino acids long. The CDR3 spells CASSLRGTGQTRDGYTF. The CDR3 DNA reads as TGTGCCAGCAGTTTACGTGGGACAGGACAAACTCGAGATGGCTACACCTTC.

The rearrangement joins TRBV28 to TRBJ2-5; D unclear. CDR3 length: 14 residues. Per the germline V gene, CDR1 is MDHEN and CDR2 is SYDVKM. V lost 1 base and J 7 bases, leaving 13 bases between the germline ends. This CDR3 is CASSLFDGVGTQYF. The DNA for the CDR3 is TGTGCCAGCAGTTTATTCGACGGTGTCGGGACCCAGTACTTC.

This clonotype has just a few counts. The CDR3 region has the DNA TGTGCCAGTAGTATGTCCAGCGGGAGCTCCTACGAGCAGTACTTC. Protein product: CASSMSSGSSYEQYF. The chain has TRBV19 and TRBJ2-7; 8 bases match TRBD2. V shed 3 bases and J 0 bases; nucleotides not matched to a gene: 4. There are 15 residues in the CDR3. Germline V gene sequence: CDR1 LNHDA, CDR2 SQIVND (reference sequence).

This clonotype was counted ten times or more. The J gene is TRBJ2-1, the V gene TRBV2; D is ambiguous. The germline gives CDR1 SNHLY, CDR2 FYNNEI. The CDR3 is 14 residues long. V was cut by 6 bases and J by 0 bases, with 9 bases left in between. CDR3 coding DNA: TGTGCCAGCAGCCCACAGAGCTCCTACAATGAGCAGTTCTTC. It translates to CASSPQSSYNEQFF.

This chain uses TRBV24-1 with TRBJ2-5, with 11 bases identical to TRBD1. The CDR3 consists of 15 residues. V dropped 4 bases and J dropped 4; count of bases not matched to a gene: 4. Per germline, CDR1 KGHDR and CDR2 SFDVKD. The CDR3, as DNA: TGTGCCACCAGTGACCCGGGACAGGGGGTAGAGACCCAGTACTTC. This sequence encodes CATSDPGQGVETQYF.

In this sample, this clonotype turned up many times. The V call is TRBV15, the J call TRBJ2-3; D remains ambiguous. Germline V CDR1 and CDR2: LNHNV, YYDKDF (reference sequence). Trimming shortened V by 4 bases and J by 4 bases, and 6 bases separated the two germline ends. The CDR3 loop spans 12 amino acids. The CDR3 coding sequence is TGTGCCACCAGCAATGAACCAGATACGCAGTATTTT. It encodes CATSNEPDTQYF.

Many counts were recorded for this clonotype. This chain joins TRBV27 and TRBJ1-1; D not resolved. V lost 5 bases and J lost 7, with 20 bases in between. CDR1 is MNHEY and CDR2 is SMNVEV in the germline V gene (reference sequence). The CDR3 sequence is 15 residues long. CDR3 region: CASSPYSDLQGEAFF. The CDR3 DNA is TGTGCCAGCAGTCCCTATAGCGATTTGCAAGGTGAAGCTTTCTTT.

This clonotype appeared many times. The chain uses TRBV28 and TRBJ1-2, with a weak D call TRBD1 (6 bases). Germline V gives CDR1 MDHEN, CDR2 SYDVKM. V was trimmed by 7 bases and J by 7 bases, leaving 16 bases between them. This CDR3 is 13 amino acids long. DNA for the CDR3: TGTGCCAGCACCCGTCGATTACAGGGTGGCTACACCTTC. This sequence encodes CASTRRLQGGYTF.

The rearrangement uses TRBV7-2 and TRBJ2-7, with 8 positions matching TRBD2. The germline V gene encodes CDR1 SGHTA and CDR2 FQGNSA. This CDR3 region has 16 residues. With 2 bases clipped from V and 6 bases from J, the junction kept 12 bases outside the gene matches. The CDR3 nucleotides read TGTGCCAGCAGCTTATCTAGCGGGTCTCTACGTTTCGAGCAGTACTTC. As protein: CASSLSSGSLRFEQYF.

This clonotype was seen at least ten times. The chain has TRBV2 and TRBJ1-5; 10 bases line up with TRBD1. The V segment lost 4 bases and the J segment 5 bases; nucleotides outside the gene matches: 2. The CDR3 has 14 amino acids. Germline CDR1 SNHLY, CDR2 FYNNEI. CDR3: CASSVGQGHQPQHF. For the CDR3, the DNA is TGTGCCAGCAGTGTGGGACAGGGGCATCAGCCCCAGCATTTT.

A note on this clonotype: This may be a read error: a much more frequent sequence differs by one nucleotide. The chain has TRBV2 and TRBJ1-2; 8 positions match TRBD1. Germline V CDR1 and CDR2: SNHLY, FYNNEI. The length of the CDR3 is 16 residues. The trim removed 3 bases at V and 4 bases at J, leaving 10 bases unmatched. CDR3 DNA: TGTGCCAGCAGTGATACCCGGACAGGGCAGCTCTATGGCTACACCTTC. Amino acids: CASSDTRTGQLYGYTF.

In this sample, this clonotype turned up many times. This chain links TRBV5-1 with TRBJ2-7; TRBD2 agrees at 7 bases. J was trimmed by 2 bases and V by 0 bases; bases with no gene match: 5. Germline V gene sequence: CDR1 SGHRS, CDR2 YFSETQ. This CDR3 is 15 amino acids long. The CDR3 loop is CASSLGPAGTYEQYF. CDR3 DNA sequence: TGCGCCAGCAGCTTGGGGCCAGCGGGAACCTACGAGCAGTACTTC.

This clonotype was found a few times. With a much larger clone just one base away, this may be a read error. The chain combines TRBV12-3 or TRBV12-4 with TRBJ1-1; 10 positions agree with TRBD1. This CDR3 has 16 residues. J lost 6 bases, V lost 8 bases, and 15 bases had no gene match. The CDR3 spells CASGPETGGAYAEAFF. The CDR3 DNA reads TGTGCCAGCGGTCCCGAGACAGGGGGCGCTTACGCTGAAGCTTTCTTT.

This clonotype was seen at least ten times. The CDR3 loop is CASSRNRGGIEAFF. The CDR3 region has the DNA TGTGCCAGCAGCCGCAACAGGGGAGGGATTGAAGCTTTCTTT. The genes are TRBV3-1 and TRBJ1-1, with TRBD1 matching over 7 bases. Trimming took 4 bases from V and 7 from J; bases not matched to a gene: 9. The CDR3 runs to 14 residues. The germline V gene encodes CDR1 LGHDT and CDR2 YNNKEL (reference sequence).

This clonotype was counted a few times. Germline and junction disagree at one end, which may indicate a read error. The chain's CDR3 is CAGSLDGSDTQYF. CDR3 in DNA: TGCGCCGGCAGCTTGGACGGTAGCGATACGCAGTATTTT. The rearrangement joins TRBV5-1 to TRBJ2-3; D is unclear. This CDR3 is built from 13 residues. Germline values: CDR1 SGHRS, CDR2 YFSETQ.

This clonotype was seen more than once but under ten times. This rearrangement joins TRBV3-1 to TRBJ2-1; 13 nucleotides agree with TRBD2. V shed 0 bases and J 10 bases; nucleotides not matched to a gene: 9. CDR3 length: 17 amino acids. CDR1 LGHDT and CDR2 YNNKEL come from the germline V gene (reference sequence). CDR3 sequence (DNA): TGTGCCAGCAGCCAAGATTTGAGACTAGCGGGAGGAGGAGAGCAGTTCTTC. It specifies CASSQDLRLAGGGEQFF.

With respect to this clonotype: A much bigger clone sits one base away, suggesting this may be a read error. V is TRBV3-1 and J is TRBJ2-7, with TRBD2 matching 10 bases. V shed 0 bases and J 7 bases; nucleotides not matched to a gene: 12. Germline V gene data show CDR1 as LGHDT and CDR2 as YNNKEL (reference sequence). The CDR3 spans 17 residues. DNA for the CDR3: TGTGCCAGCAGCCAAGATTACGCTAGCGGGAGTCTTGGTGAGCAGTACTTC. Translated: CASSQDYASGSLGEQYF.

This sequence joins TRBV5-1 and TRBJ1-2; no reliable D call. The germline gives CDR1 SGHRS, CDR2 YFSETQ. V was cut by 0 bases and J by 8 bases, with 20 bases left in between. This CDR3 is built from 16 residues. Here the CDR3 reads CASSLDRGPLKGGYTF. As DNA, the CDR3 is TGCGCCAGCAGCTTGGATCGGGGTCCTTTGAAAGGGGGCTACACCTTC.

A few counts support this clonotype. V gene TRBV20-1 combines with J gene TRBJ2-3; D unclear. Trimming stripped 1 base from V and 4 bases from J, with 15 bases between. The CDR3 contains 15 residues. The germline V gene encodes CDR1 DFQATT and CDR2 SNEGSKA (reference sequence). CDR3 in DNA: TGCAGTGCTAGAGTCGGCGGAACCAACCCAGATACGCAGTATTTT. It yields the protein CSARVGGTNPDTQYF.

This clonotype has more than one count but fewer than ten. This chain uses TRBV27 with TRBJ2-5; 7 nucleotides align to TRBD2. Trimming took 3 bases from V and 2 from J; bases not matched to a gene: 6. The CDR3 consists of 15 residues. Germline V gene sequence: CDR1 MNHEY, CDR2 SMNVEV (reference sequence). The chain's CDR3 is CASSFFGGGQETQYF. The CDR3 nucleotides are TGTGCCAGCAGTTTTTTTGGCGGGGGACAAGAGACCCAGTACTTC.

A few counts support this clonotype. The chain recombines TRBV6-1 with TRBJ1-4; 7 bases match TRBD1. Trimming cost V 6 bases and J 5 bases; bases outside gene matches: 9. The CDR3 sequence is 15 residues long. From germline, CDR1 is MNHNS and CDR2 SASEGT. Here the CDR3 DNA reads TGTGCCAGCAGCGGTTTGGGACAGAGGAATGAAAAACTGTTTTTT. Residues: CASSGLGQRNEKLFF.

This clonotype was picked up many times. The gene calls are TRBV7-3 and TRBJ2-2, with a weak D call TRBD1 (6 bases). Between the trimmed V and J ends, which lost 6 bases and 0 bases, there was a span of 8 bases. Germline CDR1 and CDR2: SGHTA and FQGTGA. The CDR3 is 14 amino acids. The CDR3 sequence: CASRGQPNTGELFF. The CDR3 DNA follows: TGTGCCAGCAGAGGACAGCCGAACACCGGGGAGCTGTTTTTT. The entire variable domain, with the rest obtained from reference TRBV7-3 and TRBJ2-2, is as follows: GAGVSQTPSNKVTEKGKYVELRCDPISGHTALYWYRQSLGQGPEFLIYFQGTGAADDSGLPNDRFFAVRPEGSVSTLKIQRTERGDSAVYLCASRGQPNTGELFFGEGSRLTVL.

In this sample, this clonotype turned up many times. This chain's CDR3 is CASSYLPGGNYGYTF. The CDR3 region has the DNA TGTGCCAGCAGTTACCTCCCGGGGGGTAACTATGGCTACACCTTC. The V call is TRBV6-6, the J call TRBJ1-2; D may be TRBD1 (5 bases). Germline V gene data show CDR1 as MNHNY and CDR2 as SVGAGI (reference sequence). V lost 2 bases and J lost 1, with 11 bases in between. The CDR3 extends over 15 amino acids.

There are many counts of this clonotype. The chain uses TRBV5-1 and TRBJ2-7; D is possibly TRBD1 or TRBD2 (5 bases each). From germline, CDR1 is SGHRS and CDR2 YFSETQ. V lost 3 bases, J lost 2 bases, and 27 bases lay in between. This CDR3 spans 19 amino acids. DNA for the CDR3: TGCGCCAGCAGCTACTCTCTCCAACCGGCGACCGGGGCTACCTACGAGCAGTACTTC. This sequence encodes CASSYSLQPATGATYEQYF.